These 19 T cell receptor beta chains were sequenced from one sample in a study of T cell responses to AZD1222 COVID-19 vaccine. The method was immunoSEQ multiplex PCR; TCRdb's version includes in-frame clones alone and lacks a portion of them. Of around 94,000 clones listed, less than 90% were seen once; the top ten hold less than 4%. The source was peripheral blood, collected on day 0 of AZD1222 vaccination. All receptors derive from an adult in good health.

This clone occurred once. CDR3 sequence (DNA): TGTGCCAGCAGCTTTCTTACGAGGGACACGATTGGTAATGAGCAGTTCTTC. Its translation is CASSFLTRDTIGNEQFF. This chain uses TRBV11-2 with TRBJ2-1; perhaps TRBD1 as D (6 bases). CDR3 length: 17 amino acids. Trimming took 3 bases from V and 7 from J, leaving 22 bases between them. The V gene's germline CDR1 is SGHAT and CDR2 FQNNGV.

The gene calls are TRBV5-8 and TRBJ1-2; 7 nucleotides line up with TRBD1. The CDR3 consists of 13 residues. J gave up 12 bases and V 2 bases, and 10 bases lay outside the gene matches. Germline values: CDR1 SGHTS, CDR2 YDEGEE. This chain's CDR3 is CASSFTGTVINTF. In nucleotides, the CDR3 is TGTGCCAGCAGCTTTACAGGGACAGTGATCAACACCTTC. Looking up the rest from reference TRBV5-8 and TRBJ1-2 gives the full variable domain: EAGVTQSPTHLIKTRGQQATLRCSPISGHTSVYWYQQALGLGLQFLLWYDEGEERNRGNFPPRFSGRQFPNYSSELNVNALELEDSALYLCASSFTGTVINTFGSGTRLTVV.

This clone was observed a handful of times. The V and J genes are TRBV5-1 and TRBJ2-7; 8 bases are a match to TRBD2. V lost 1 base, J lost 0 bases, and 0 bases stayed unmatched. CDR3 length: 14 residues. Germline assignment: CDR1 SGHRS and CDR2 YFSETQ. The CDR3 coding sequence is TGCGCCAGCAGCTTGAGCGGGGGCTCCTACGAGCAGTACTTC. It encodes CASSLSGGSYEQYF. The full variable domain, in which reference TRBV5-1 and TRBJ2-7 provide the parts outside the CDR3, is KAGVTQTPRYLIKTRGQQVTLSCSPISGHRSVSWYQQTPGQGLQFLFEYFSETQRNKGNFPGRFSGRQFSNSRSEMNVSTLELGDSALYLCASSLSGGSYEQYFGPGTRLTVT.

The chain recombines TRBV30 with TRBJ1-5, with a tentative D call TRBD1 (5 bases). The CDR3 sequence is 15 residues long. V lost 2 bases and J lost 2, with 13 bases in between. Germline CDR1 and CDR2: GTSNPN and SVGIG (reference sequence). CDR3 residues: CAWSSARGGNQPQHF. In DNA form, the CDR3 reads TGTGCCTGGAGTTCTGCGAGGGGAGGCAATCAGCCCCAGCATTTT. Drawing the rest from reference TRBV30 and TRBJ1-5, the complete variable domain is SQTIHQWPATLVQPVGSPLSLECTVEGTSNPNLYWYRQAAGRGLQLLFYSVGIGQISSEVPQNLSASRPQDRQFILSSKKLLLSDSGFYLCAWSSARGGNQPQHFGDGTRLSIL.

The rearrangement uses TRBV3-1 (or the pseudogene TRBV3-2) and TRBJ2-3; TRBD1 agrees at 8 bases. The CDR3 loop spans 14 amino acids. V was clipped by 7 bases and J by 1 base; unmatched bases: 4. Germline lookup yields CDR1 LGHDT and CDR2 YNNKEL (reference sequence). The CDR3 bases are TGTGCCAGCACCGAGGACAGGGGCACAGATACGCAGTATTTT. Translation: CASTEDRGTDTQYF.

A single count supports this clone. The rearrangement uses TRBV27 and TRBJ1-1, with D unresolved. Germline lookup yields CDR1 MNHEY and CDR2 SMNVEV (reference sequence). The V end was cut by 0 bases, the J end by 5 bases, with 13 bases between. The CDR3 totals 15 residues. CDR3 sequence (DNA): TGTGCCAGCAGTTTATCTTTGTCCCATCGGACTGAAGCTTTCTTT. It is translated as CASSLSLSHRTEAFF.

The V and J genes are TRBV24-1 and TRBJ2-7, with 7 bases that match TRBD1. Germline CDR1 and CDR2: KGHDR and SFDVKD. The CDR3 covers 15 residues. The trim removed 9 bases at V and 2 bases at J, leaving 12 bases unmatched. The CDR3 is CATPPRPTGTYEQYF. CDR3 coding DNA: TGTGCCACCCCCCCAAGACCGACAGGGACCTACGAGCAGTACTTC.

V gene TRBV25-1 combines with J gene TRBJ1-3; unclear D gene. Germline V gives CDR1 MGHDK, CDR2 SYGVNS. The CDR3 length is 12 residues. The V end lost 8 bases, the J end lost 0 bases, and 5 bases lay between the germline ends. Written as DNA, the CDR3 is TGTGCCAGCCAAACCTCTGGAAACACCATATATTTT. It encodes CASQTSGNTIYF.

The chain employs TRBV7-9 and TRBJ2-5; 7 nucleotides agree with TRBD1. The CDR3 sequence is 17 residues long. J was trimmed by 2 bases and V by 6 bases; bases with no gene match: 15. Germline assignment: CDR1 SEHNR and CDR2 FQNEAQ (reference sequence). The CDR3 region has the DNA TGTGCCAGCAGTTCCCCCCTTAGTGGGACAGCACAAGAGACCCAGTACTTC. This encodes CASSSPLSGTAQETQYF.

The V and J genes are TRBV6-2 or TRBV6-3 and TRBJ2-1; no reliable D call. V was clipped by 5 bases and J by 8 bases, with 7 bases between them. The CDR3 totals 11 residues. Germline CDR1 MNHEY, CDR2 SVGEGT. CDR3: CASSQIYEQFF. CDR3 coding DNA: TGTGCCAGCAGTCAGATCTATGAGCAGTTCTTC.

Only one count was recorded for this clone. This CDR3 reads CASSDRGNVNTEAFF. The DNA of the CDR3 is TGTGCCAGCAGCGACAGGGGGAACGTTAACACTGAAGCTTTCTTT. This chain connects TRBV13 to TRBJ1-1; 9 bases agree with TRBD1. In germline, CDR1 is PRHDT, CDR2 FYEKMQ (reference sequence). V was pared by 5 bases and J by 2 bases, with 6 bases of the junction left unmatched. The CDR3 extends over 15 amino acids.

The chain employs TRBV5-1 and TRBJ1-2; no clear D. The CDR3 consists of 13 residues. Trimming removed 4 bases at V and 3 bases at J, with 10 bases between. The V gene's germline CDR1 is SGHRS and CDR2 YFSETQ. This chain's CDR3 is CASSVGRDYGYTF. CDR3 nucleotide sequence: TGCGCCAGCAGCGTCGGACGGGACTATGGCTACACCTTC. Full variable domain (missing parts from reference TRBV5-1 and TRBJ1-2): KAGVTQTPRYLIKTRGQQVTLSCSPISGHRSVSWYQQTPGQGLQFLFEYFSETQRNKGNFPGRFSGRQFSNSRSEMNVSTLELGDSALYLCASSVGRDYGYTFGSGTRLTVV.

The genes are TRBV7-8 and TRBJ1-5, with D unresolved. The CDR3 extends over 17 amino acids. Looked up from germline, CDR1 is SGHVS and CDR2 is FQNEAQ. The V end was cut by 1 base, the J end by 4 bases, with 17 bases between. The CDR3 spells CASSLERVPIGNQPQHF. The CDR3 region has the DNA TGTGCCAGCAGCTTAGAGAGGGTACCCATAGGGAATCAGCCCCAGCATTTT.

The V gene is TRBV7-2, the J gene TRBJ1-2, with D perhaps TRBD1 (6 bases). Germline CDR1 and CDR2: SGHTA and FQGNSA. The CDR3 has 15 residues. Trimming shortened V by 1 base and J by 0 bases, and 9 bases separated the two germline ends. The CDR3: CASSLEGGANYGYTF. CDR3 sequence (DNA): TGTGCCAGCAGCTTAGAGGGGGGGGCTAACTATGGCTACACCTTC.

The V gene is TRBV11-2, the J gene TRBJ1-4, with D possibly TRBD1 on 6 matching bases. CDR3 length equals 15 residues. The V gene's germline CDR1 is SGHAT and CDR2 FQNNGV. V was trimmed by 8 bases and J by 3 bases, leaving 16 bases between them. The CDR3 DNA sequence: TGTGCCAGCTGCCAAAGGGGGAGGGCTAATGAAAAACTGTTTTTT. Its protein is CASCQRGRANEKLFF.

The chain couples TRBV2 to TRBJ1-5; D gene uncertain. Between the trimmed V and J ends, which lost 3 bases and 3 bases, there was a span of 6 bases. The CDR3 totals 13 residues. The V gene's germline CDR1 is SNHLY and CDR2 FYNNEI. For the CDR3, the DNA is TGTGCCAGCAGTGACAGTTTCAATCAGCCCCAGCATTTT. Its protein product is CASSDSFNQPQHF.

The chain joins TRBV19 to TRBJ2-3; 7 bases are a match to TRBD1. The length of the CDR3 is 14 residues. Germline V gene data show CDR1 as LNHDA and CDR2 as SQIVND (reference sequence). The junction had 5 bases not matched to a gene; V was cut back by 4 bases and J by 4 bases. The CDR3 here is CASSKSTGPDTQYF. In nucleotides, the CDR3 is TGTGCCAGTAGTAAATCGACAGGGCCAGATACGCAGTATTTT.

The CDR3 here is CASSSLGASDTQYF. For the CDR3, the DNA is TGTGCCAGCAGTTCCCTGGGGGCGAGTGATACGCAGTATTTT. V usage is TRBV6-5 and J usage is TRBJ2-3, with D possibly TRBD1 on 6 matching bases. With 4 bases removed from V and 6 bases from J, the gap between germline ends came to 14 bases. CDR3 length: 14 residues. Germline lookup yields CDR1 MNHEY and CDR2 SVGAGI.

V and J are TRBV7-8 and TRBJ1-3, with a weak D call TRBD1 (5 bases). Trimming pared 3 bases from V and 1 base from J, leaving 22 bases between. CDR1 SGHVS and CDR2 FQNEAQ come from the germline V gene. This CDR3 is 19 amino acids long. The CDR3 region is CASSLPTSGSAGSGNTIYF. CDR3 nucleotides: TGTGCCAGCAGCTTGCCGACGTCAGGGTCGGCGGGATCTGGAAACACCATATATTTT. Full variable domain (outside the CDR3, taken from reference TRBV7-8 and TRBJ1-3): GAGVSQSPRYKVAKRGQDVALRCDPISGHVSLFWYQQALGQGPEFLTYFQNEAQLDKSGLPSDRFFAERPEGSVSTLKIQRTQQEDSAVYLCASSLPTSGSAGSGNTIYFGEGSWLTVV.